The TCR beta chain under discussion was sequenced for a study of OX40 agonist ivuxolimab in advanced cancers. Turning to the study itself: Partial responses were achieved by three patients, of whom one had hepatocellular carcinoma and two had cutaneous melanoma. Study observations and caveats: Clonal expansion from baseline to week 6 occurred in both CD4+ and CD8+ T cells.

Assay: immunoSEQ multiplex PCR; the TCRdb copy retains only in-frame clones and omits some. Found here are tens of thousands of clones, approximately 83% of them singletons; the top ten hold 30% to 45%. Germline V gene data show CDR1 as PRHDT and CDR2 as FYEKMQ (reference sequence). V lost 4 bases, J lost 3 bases, and 9 bases lay in between. This CDR3 has 13 amino acids. On this clone: The target antigen is unknown.

This sequence originates from an adult with an advanced solid tumor such as melanoma, head and neck, liver or kidney cancer. The material sequenced was CD4+ or CD8+ T cells sorted from blood, taken in a trial of the OX40 agonist ivuxolimab. The chain couples TRBV13 to TRBJ2-5; no definite D call. The CDR3 nucleotides are TGTGCCAGCAGCTCGGGCAGAGAAGAGACCCAGTACTTC. It codes for CASSSGREETQYF.